The source of this TCR beta chain is a study of OX40 agonist ivuxolimab in advanced cancers. Here immunoSEQ multiplex PCR was the method, and the copy in TCRdb shows in-frame clones only, minus some. The sample holds around 39,000 clones; around 80% are singletons and the top ten take roughly 20%. Germline V gene sequence: CDR1 MNHNS, CDR2 SASEGT. The V end was cut by 2 bases, the J end by 1 base, with 14 bases between. This CDR3 has 16 residues. The receptor comes from an adult with an advanced solid tumor such as melanoma, head and neck, liver or kidney cancer. The sample in question was CD4+ or CD8+ T cells sorted from blood, obtained in a trial of the OX40 agonist ivuxolimab. The chain recombines TRBV6-1 with TRBJ1-1; D is undetermined. The CDR3 DNA sequence: TGTGCCAGCAGTGAACTCCGGGCTAGGTCGAACACTGAAGCTTTCTTT. This encodes CASSELRARSNTEAFF.